This T cell receptor beta chain emerged from a study of Ad26.COV2.S vaccination and SARS-CoV-2 variants. As for the study in general: In the study, Ad26.COV2.S was injected intramuscularly once, or twice 56 days apart.

A remark on this clone: What it binds is unknown.

CDR1 and CDR2 (germline): GTSNPN, SVGIG (reference sequence). This CDR3 is 16 amino acids long. J gave up 4 bases and V 2 bases, and 6 bases lay outside the gene matches. Described treatment: 15 to 20 received Ad26.COV2.S at low or high dose, single or two shots; several received placebo; per-sample allocation not given. Day 63 after the first injection of vaccine or placebo was the sampling time. Produced via immunoSEQ multiplex PCR; TCRdb's table is partial and in-frame only. Of hundreds of thousands of clones listed, about 88% are singletons. Findings of the study overall: Researchers cautioned that TCR breadth and depth analyses may have underestimated total T cell responses. Those who received the vaccine showed greater spike-specific TCR breadth than those given placebo. Breadth measured for non-spike TCRs was similar across vaccine and placebo recipients.

The specimen was peripheral blood, collected in a trial of Ad26.COV2.S vaccine versus placebo. The sequence came from a person aged 18-60 years who received the Ad26.COV2.S COVID-19 vaccine or a placebo. The chain uses TRBV30 and TRBJ2-3; 13 nucleotides agree with TRBD2. This CDR3 is CAWSFPGLAGADTQYF. The CDR3 DNA reads TGTGCCTGGAGTTTTCCCGGACTAGCGGGAGCAGATACGCAGTATTTT.